Below, 22 T cell receptor beta chains from the same sample are listed, as sequenced in a study of cytomegalovirus exposure and HLA in healthy donors. Primers for the PCR totalled 60 Vbeta and 13 Jbeta. Profiling relied on immunoSEQ multiplex PCR, and the TCRdb table lists in-frame clones only, not all of them. Of fewer than 300,000 clones in the sample, roughly 80% were seen once. The sequencing input was PBMCs. The receptors were sampled from a girl aged 2 to 9 in good health and CMV-seronegative.

The chain uses TRBV9 and TRBJ1-2; TRBD1 might be the D (5 bases). Trimming took 5 bases from V and 1 from J, leaving 12 bases between them. The CDR3 consists of 14 residues. Germline assignment: CDR1 SGDLS and CDR2 YYNGEE. CDR3 in DNA: TGTGCCAGCAGTACAGGAGCTCTTAACTATGGCTACACCTTC. Amino acids: CASSTGALNYGYTF.

The chain joins TRBV2 to TRBJ2-7; D is undetermined. This CDR3 region has 14 residues. The ends were cut back, 6 bases at V and 0 bases at J, with 12 bases in the middle. CDR1 is SNHLY and CDR2 is FYNNEI in the germline V gene. CDR3 sequence reads: CASRIQSSSYEQYF. The CDR3 coding sequence is TGTGCCAGCAGGATACAGAGTAGCTCCTACGAGCAGTACTTC.

This clone was seen only a few times. The chain links TRBV30 to TRBJ1-2, with D uncertain. Germline V CDR1 and CDR2: GTSNPN, SVGIG (reference sequence). The CDR3 covers 14 residues. Trimming took 0 bases from V and 4 from J, leaving 12 bases between them. The CDR3 loop is CAWSVHFFGYGYTF. The CDR3, as DNA: TGTGCCTGGAGTGTACATTTTTTTGGCTATGGCTACACCTTC.

This clone has only one observation. This chain joins TRBV29-1 and TRBJ1-1, with D perhaps TRBD1 (5 bases). Germline CDR1 and CDR2: SQVTM and ANQGSEA. The CDR3 length is 14 residues. V lost 1 base, J lost 1 base, and 10 bases lay in between. The DNA of the CDR3 is TGCAGCGTTGAAGGCGGGGCAGCGAACACTGAAGCTTTCTTT. As protein: CSVEGGAANTEAFF.

This clone was seen only a few times. The gene calls are TRBV2 and TRBJ2-3; 9 bases fit TRBD1. Unmatched junction bases numbered 10, after V lost 4 bases and J lost 8 bases. The V gene's germline CDR1 is SNHLY and CDR2 FYNNEI. The CDR3 runs 15 residues. In nucleotides, the CDR3 is TGTGCCAGCAGTGCGCCGGGACAGGGCTCGCGTACGCAGTATTTT. Protein: CASSAPGQGSRTQYF.

The J gene is TRBJ1-1, the V gene TRBV6-5; D uncertain. Germline loops: CDR1 MNHEY, CDR2 SVGAGI. The CDR3 has 13 residues. V lost 6 bases, J lost 1 base, and 9 bases lay in between. The CDR3 region is CASSLSGNTEAFF. The CDR3 coding sequence is TGTGCCAGCAGCCTCTCAGGGAACACTGAAGCTTTCTTT.

This chain connects TRBV29-1 to TRBJ1-2, with a possible D match to TRBD1 (6 bases). The CDR3 has 12 residues. V was trimmed by 7 bases and J by 6 bases, leaving 15 bases between them. CDR1 and CDR2 (germline): SQVTM, ANQGSEA. CDR3 coding DNA: TGCAGCGAGTACAGGGTCGTCGATGGCTACACCTTC. It encodes CSEYRVVDGYTF.

CDR3 protein: CASSQTGLGTLQYF. The CDR3 DNA reads TGTGCCAGCAGTCAGACGGGACTGGGAACATTGCAGTACTTC. The J gene is TRBJ2-7, the V gene TRBV5-6; D possibly corresponds to TRBD2 (6 bases). The CDR3 runs to 14 residues. V was cut by 5 bases and J by 9 bases, with 21 bases left in between. In germline, CDR1 is SGHDT, CDR2 YYEEEE. The full variable domain, its missing parts supplied by reference TRBV5-6 and TRBJ2-7, is DAGVTQSPTHLIKTRGQQVTLRCSPKSGHDTVSWYQQALGQGPQFIFQYYEEEERQRGNFPDRFSGHQFPNYSSELNVNALLLGDSALYLCASSQTGLGTLQYFGPGTRLTVT.

The chain has TRBV5-1 and TRBJ1-1; TRBD1 might be the D (6 bases). With 0 bases removed from V and 1 base from J, the gap between germline ends came to 10 bases. This CDR3 comprises 15 residues. The germline gives CDR1 SGHRS, CDR2 YFSETQ. The CDR3 DNA reads TGCGCCAGCAGCTTGGGGCCGACAGGGAACACTGAAGCTTTCTTT. Encoded protein: CASSLGPTGNTEAFF. Variable domain in full (rest from reference TRBV5-1 and TRBJ1-1): KAGVTQTPRYLIKTRGQQVTLSCSPISGHRSVSWYQQTPGQGLQFLFEYFSETQRNKGNFPGRFSGRQFSNSRSEMNVSTLELGDSALYLCASSLGPTGNTEAFFGQGTRLTVV.

The chain employs TRBV7-9 and TRBJ2-7; a possible D gene is TRBD1 (5 bases). This CDR3 comprises 15 residues. V was trimmed by 3 bases and J by 5 bases, leaving 17 bases between them. Germline V CDR1 and CDR2: SEHNR, FQNEAQ (reference sequence). The CDR3 DNA is TGTGCCAGCAGCTTGGTCGACAGTTCGACGGACGAGCAGTACTTC. This sequence encodes CASSLVDSSTDEQYF.

The V gene is TRBV5-1, the J gene TRBJ2-3; 10 bases agree with TRBD2. The CDR3 sequence is 16 residues long. Germline CDR1 is SGHRS and CDR2 is YFSETQ. The J segment lost 0 bases and the V segment lost 3 bases, leaving 4 bases of the junction unmatched. The CDR3 bases are TGCGCCAGCAGCTCCCAGCGGGGGGGGAGCACAGATACGCAGTATTTT. This encodes CASSSQRGGSTDTQYF.

The chain couples TRBV5-1 to TRBJ1-3; TRBD1 matches 7 bases. The CDR3 has 14 residues. V was clipped by 4 bases and J by 4 bases; unmatched bases: 5. The germline V gene has CDR1 SGHRS and CDR2 YFSETQ. The CDR3 region is CASSLLGQGNTIYF. As DNA, the CDR3 is TGCGCCAGCAGCCTACTGGGACAGGGAAACACCATATATTTT.

This sequence joins TRBV7-4 and TRBJ2-5; D might be TRBD2 (7 bases). Trimming shortened V by 7 bases and J by 5 bases, and 14 bases separated the two germline ends. The CDR3 contains 13 residues. The V gene's germline CDR1 is SGHVT and CDR2 SQSDAQ. The DNA for the CDR3 is TGTGCCAGCATGGGGGCTAGCGGTGAGACCCAGTACTTC. Its translation is CASMGASGETQYF.

V and J are TRBV11-3 and TRBJ2-7, with a tentative D call TRBD1 (6 bases). Germline V lookup: CDR1 SGHNT, CDR2 YENEEA. V lost 5 bases and J 2 bases, leaving 10 bases between the germline ends. This CDR3 spans 13 amino acids. The CDR3 coding sequence is TGTGCCAGCAGCCACACAGGGACCTACGAGCAGTACTTC. Encoded protein: CASSHTGTYEQYF.

The genes are TRBV28 and TRBJ2-7, with 9 nucleotides matching TRBD1. Germline loops: CDR1 MDHEN, CDR2 SYDVKM. Unmatched junction bases numbered 10, after V lost 5 bases and J lost 5 bases. The CDR3 covers 15 residues. The CDR3 DNA reads TGTGCCAGCAGTGGATCCGGGACAGGGTCCCACGAGCAGTACTTC. Protein sequence: CASSGSGTGSHEQYF. The full variable domain, with the rest looked up from reference TRBV28 and TRBJ2-7, is DVKVTQSSRYLVKRTGEKVFLECVQDMDHENMFWYRQDPGLGLRLIYFSYDVKMKEKGDIPEGYSVSREKKERFSLILESASTNQTSMYLCASSGSGTGSHEQYFGPGTRLTVT.

The V call is TRBV9, the J call TRBJ1-3; the match to TRBD1 covers 8 bases. The CDR3 runs to 14 residues. Germline V gives CDR1 SGDLS, CDR2 YYNGEE. J was trimmed by 8 bases and V by 0 bases; bases with no gene match: 4. The CDR3 nucleotides read TGTGCCAGCAGCGTAGCAGGGGGCCGGGACACCATATATTTT. Translating gives CASSVAGGRDTIYF.

This chain connects TRBV19 to TRBJ2-2; 8 bases are shared with TRBD1. Germline CDR1 LNHDA, CDR2 SQIVND (reference sequence). V trimming: 6 bases; J trimming: 2 bases; junction bases outside the gene matches: 5. The CDR3 length is 15 residues. The CDR3 here is CASRPPGGNTGELFF. CDR3 nucleotide sequence: TGTGCCAGTAGACCCCCAGGGGGCAACACCGGGGAGCTGTTTTTT. The whole variable domain, remainder taken from reference TRBV19 and TRBJ2-2, is DGGITQSPKYLFRKEGQNVTLSCEQNLNHDAMYWYRQDPGQGLRLIYYSQIVNDFQKGDIAEGYSVSREKKESFPLTVTSAQKNPTAFYLCASRPPGGNTGELFFGEGSRLTVL.

This clone came up a few times. The chain employs TRBV9 and TRBJ2-7, with TRBD2 matching over 13 bases. V shed 4 bases, J shed 6 bases, and the junction held 10 bases outside the gene matches. The germline CDR1 and CDR2 sequences are SGDLS and YYNGEE. The CDR3 has 16 residues. In nucleotides, the CDR3 is TGTGCCAGCAGCCCCTCTGGGGGACTAGCGGGGAGCGAGCAGTACTTC. Its protein is CASSPSGGLAGSEQYF. The whole variable domain, filled in from reference TRBV9 and TRBJ2-7, reads DSGVTQTPKHLITATGQRVTLRCSPRSGDLSVYWYQQSLDQGLQFLIQYYNGEERAKGNILERFSAQQFPDLHSELNLSSLELGDSALYFCASSPSGGLAGSEQYFGPGTRLTVT.

This sequence joins TRBV2 and TRBJ2-3; D ambiguous. V was trimmed by 0 bases and J by 3 bases, leaving 13 bases between them. The germline CDR1 and CDR2 sequences are SNHLY and FYNNEI. The CDR3 loop spans 16 amino acids. CDR3 coding DNA: TGTGCCAGCAGTGAAGCGGAAGAGGCTGGGACAGATACGCAGTATTTT. This encodes CASSEAEEAGTDTQYF.

V is TRBV6-4 and J is TRBJ2-7; 10 bases map to TRBD2. The CDR3 length is 15 residues. The V and J ends lost 4 bases and 2 bases, in that order; junction bases with no gene match: 5. CDR1 and CDR2 from the germline V gene are MRHNA and SNTAGT. CDR3 protein: CASSAGTSETYEQYF. CDR3 DNA sequence: TGTGCCAGCAGTGCCGGGACTAGCGAGACCTACGAGCAGTACTTC.

The rearrangement joins TRBV9 to TRBJ2-6, with D possibly being TRBD1 (6 bases). There are 23 residues in the CDR3. Germline loops: CDR1 SGDLS, CDR2 YYNGEE. Trimming stripped 3 bases from V and 2 bases from J, with 33 bases between. CDR3 loop: CASSDTGQRLGRLIPAGANVLTF. The CDR3 coding sequence is TGTGCCAGCAGCGATACCGGACAGAGACTGGGGAGACTTATTCCCGCTGGGGCCAACGTCCTGACTTTC.

The J gene is TRBJ2-7, the V gene TRBV5-1, with 8 bases that match TRBD2. Germline-derived CDR1 and CDR2 are SGHRS and YFSETQ. The CDR3 is made up of 16 amino acids. The J segment lost 4 bases and the V segment lost 0 bases, leaving 9 bases of the junction unmatched. CDR3 bases: TGCGCCAGCAGCTTGGCCCCAGCGGGAGAAGGTTACGAGCAGTACTTC. Encoded protein: CASSLAPAGEGYEQYF.